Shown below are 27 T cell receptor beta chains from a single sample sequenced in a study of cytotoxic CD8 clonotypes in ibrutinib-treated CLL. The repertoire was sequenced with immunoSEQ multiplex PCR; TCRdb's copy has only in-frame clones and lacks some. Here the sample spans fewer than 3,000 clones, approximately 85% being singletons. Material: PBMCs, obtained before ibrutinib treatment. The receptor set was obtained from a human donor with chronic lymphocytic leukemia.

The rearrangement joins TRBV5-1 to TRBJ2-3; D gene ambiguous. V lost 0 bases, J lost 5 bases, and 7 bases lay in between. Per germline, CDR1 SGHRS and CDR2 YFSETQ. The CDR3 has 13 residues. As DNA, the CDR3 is TGCGCCAGCAGCTTGGCCCCACGAGATACGCAGTATTTT. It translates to CASSLAPRDTQYF.

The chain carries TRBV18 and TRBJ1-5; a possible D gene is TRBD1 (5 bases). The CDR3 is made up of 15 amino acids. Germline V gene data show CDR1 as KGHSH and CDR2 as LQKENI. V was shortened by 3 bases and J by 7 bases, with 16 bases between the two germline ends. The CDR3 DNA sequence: TGTGCCAGCTCACCCACGGGGCAGATGGGGCAGCCCCAGCATTTT. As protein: CASSPTGQMGQPQHF. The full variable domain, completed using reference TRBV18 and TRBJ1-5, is NAGVMQNPRHLVRRRGQEARLRCSPMKGHSHVYWYRQLPEEGLKFMVYLQKENIIDESGMPKERFSAEFPKEGPSILRIQQVVRGDSAAYFCASSPTGQMGQPQHFGDGTRLSIL.

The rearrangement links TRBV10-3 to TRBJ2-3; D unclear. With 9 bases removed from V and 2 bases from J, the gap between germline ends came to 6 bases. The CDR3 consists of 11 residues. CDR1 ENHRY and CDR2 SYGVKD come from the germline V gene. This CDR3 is CAIGTTDTQYF. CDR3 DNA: TGTGCCATTGGAACCACAGATACGCAGTATTTT.

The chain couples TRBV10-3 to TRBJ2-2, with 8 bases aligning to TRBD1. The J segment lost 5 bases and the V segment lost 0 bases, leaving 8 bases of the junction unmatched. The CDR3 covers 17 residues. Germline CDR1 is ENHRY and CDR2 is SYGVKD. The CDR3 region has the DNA TGTGCCATCAGTGAGTCGTATCCGGGACAGGCTACCGGGGAGCTGTTTTTT. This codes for CAISESYPGQATGELFF.

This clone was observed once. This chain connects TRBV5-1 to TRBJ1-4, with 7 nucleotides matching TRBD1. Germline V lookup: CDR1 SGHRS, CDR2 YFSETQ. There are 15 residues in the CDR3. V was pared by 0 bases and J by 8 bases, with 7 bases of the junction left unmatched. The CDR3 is CASSLEGTVGEKLFF. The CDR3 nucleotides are TGCGCCAGCAGCTTGGAGGGGACAGTAGGAGAAAAACTGTTTTTT.

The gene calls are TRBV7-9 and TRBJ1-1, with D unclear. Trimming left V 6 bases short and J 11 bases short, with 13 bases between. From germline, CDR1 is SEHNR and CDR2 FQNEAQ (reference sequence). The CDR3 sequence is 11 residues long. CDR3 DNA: TGTGCCAGCAGTCCCTACTACGGGGCTTTCTTT. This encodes CASSPYYGAFF. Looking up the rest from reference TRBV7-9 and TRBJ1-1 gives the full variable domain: DTGVSQNPRHKITKRGQNVTFRCDPISEHNRLYWYRQTLGQGPEFLTYFQNEAQLEKSRLLSDRFSAERPKGSFSTLEIQRTEQGDSAMYLCASSPYYGAFFGQGTRLTVV.

The CDR3 loop reads CASSQAPGEGARYEQYF. CDR3 nucleotides: TGCGCCAGCAGCCAAGCGCCGGGAGAGGGGGCGAGATACGAGCAGTACTTC. The chain is built from TRBV4-1 and TRBJ2-7; TRBD1 might be the D (7 bases). There are 17 residues in the CDR3. V was clipped by 1 base and J by 4 bases, with 20 bases between them. Germline V gene lookup returns CDR1 MGHRA and CDR2 YSYEKL.

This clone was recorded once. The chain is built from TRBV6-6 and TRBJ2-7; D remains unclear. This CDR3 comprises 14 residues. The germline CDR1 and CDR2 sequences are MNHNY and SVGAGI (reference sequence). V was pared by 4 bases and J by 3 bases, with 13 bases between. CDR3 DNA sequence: TGTGCCAGCAGTTTCCAGCCGGCTATCTACGAGCAGTACTTC. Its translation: CASSFQPAIYEQYF.

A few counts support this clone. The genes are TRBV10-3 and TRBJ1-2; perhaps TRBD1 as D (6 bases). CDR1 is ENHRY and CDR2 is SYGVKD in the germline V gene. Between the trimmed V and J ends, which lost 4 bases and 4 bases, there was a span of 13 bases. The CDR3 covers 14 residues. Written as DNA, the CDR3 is TGTGCCATCAGTGCTCCAGCAGGGGCCTATGGCTACACCTTC. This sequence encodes CAISAPAGAYGYTF.

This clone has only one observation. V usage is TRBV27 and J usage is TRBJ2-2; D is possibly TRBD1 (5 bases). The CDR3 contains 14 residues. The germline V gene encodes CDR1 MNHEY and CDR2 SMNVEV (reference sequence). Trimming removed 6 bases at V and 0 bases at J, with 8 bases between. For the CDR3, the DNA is TGTGCCAGCAGGAGACAGTCGAACACCGGGGAGCTGTTTTTT. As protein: CASRRQSNTGELFF.

The CDR3 is CASSRQRNTEAFF. In nucleotides, the CDR3 is TGTGCCAGTAGTAGACAGAGGAACACTGAAGCTTTCTTT. The chain recombines TRBV19 with TRBJ1-1, with a weak D call TRBD1 (5 bases). Germline V CDR1 and CDR2: LNHDA, SQIVND (reference sequence). The CDR3 covers 13 residues. With 4 bases removed from V and 1 base from J, the gap between germline ends came to 7 bases.

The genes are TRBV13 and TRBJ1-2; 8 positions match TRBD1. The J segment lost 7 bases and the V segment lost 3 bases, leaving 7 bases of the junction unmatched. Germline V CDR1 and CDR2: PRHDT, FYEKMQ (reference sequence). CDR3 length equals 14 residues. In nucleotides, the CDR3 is TGTGCCAGCAGCTTTAGGACAGGGCCCTCTGGCTACACCTTC. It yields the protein CASSFRTGPSGYTF.

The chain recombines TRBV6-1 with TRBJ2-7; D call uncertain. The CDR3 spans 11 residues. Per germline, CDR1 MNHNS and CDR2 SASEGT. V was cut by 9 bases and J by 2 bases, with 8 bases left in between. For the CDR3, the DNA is TGTGCCAGACGACGTACCTACGAGCAGTACTTC. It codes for CARRRTYEQYF.

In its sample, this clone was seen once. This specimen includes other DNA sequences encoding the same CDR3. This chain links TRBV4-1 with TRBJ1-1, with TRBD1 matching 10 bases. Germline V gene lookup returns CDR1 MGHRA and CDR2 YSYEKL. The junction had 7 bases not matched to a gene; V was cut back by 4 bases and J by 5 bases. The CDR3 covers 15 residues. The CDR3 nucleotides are TGCGCCAGCAGCCCAGGGGGACAGGGGAGGACTGAAGCTTTCTTT. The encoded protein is CASSPGGQGRTEAFF.

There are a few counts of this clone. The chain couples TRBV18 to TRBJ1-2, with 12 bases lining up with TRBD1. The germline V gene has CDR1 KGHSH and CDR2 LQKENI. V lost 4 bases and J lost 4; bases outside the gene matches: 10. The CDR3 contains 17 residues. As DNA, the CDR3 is TGTGCCAGCTCACTAGAAATGCCGGGACAGGGGGCCTATGGCTACACCTTC. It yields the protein CASSLEMPGQGAYGYTF.

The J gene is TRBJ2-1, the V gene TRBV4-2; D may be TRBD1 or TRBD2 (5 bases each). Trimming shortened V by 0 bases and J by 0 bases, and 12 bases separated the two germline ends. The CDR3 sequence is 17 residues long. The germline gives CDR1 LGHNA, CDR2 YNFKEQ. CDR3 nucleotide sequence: TGTGCCAGCAGCCAAGAGAGGGGTGGGGCCTCCTACAATGAGCAGTTCTTC. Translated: CASSQERGGASYNEQFF.

The CDR3 coding sequence is TGTGCCAGCAGCGCCGGACTAGCGGAAAGCACAGATACGCAGTATTTT. As protein: CASSAGLAESTDTQYF. This chain connects TRBV9 to TRBJ2-3, with 10 nucleotides matching TRBD2. The CDR3 runs to 16 residues. V lost 3 bases, J lost 0 bases, and 4 bases stayed unmatched. CDR1 is SGDLS, CDR2 YYNGEE, per germline.

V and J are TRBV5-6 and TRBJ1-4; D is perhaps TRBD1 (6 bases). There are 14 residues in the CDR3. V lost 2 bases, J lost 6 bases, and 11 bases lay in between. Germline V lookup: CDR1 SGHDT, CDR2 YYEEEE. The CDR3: CASSFYAGDEKLFF. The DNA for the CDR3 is TGTGCCAGCAGCTTTTACGCAGGGGATGAAAAACTGTTTTTT. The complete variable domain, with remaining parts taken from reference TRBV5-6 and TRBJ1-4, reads DAGVTQSPTHLIKTRGQQVTLRCSPKSGHDTVSWYQQALGQGPQFIFQYYEEEERQRGNFPDRFSGHQFPNYSSELNVNALLLGDSALYLCASSFYAGDEKLFFGSGTQLSVL.

In DNA, the CDR3 is TGTGCCAGCAGCTACACGCTCGGGACAGGATCCCTCTATGGCTACACCTTC. Protein sequence: CASSYTLGTGSLYGYTF. V and J are TRBV5-8 and TRBJ1-2; 8 nucleotides line up with TRBD1. V gave up 3 bases and J gave up 4 bases; unmatched junction bases: 14. This CDR3 region has 17 residues. Germline CDR1 and CDR2: SGHTS and YDEGEE.

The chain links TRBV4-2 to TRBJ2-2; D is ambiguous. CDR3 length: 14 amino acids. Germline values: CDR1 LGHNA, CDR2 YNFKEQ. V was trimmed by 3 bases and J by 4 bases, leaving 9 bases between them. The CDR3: CASSHGPSTGELFF. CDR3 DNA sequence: TGTGCCAGCAGCCATGGTCCGAGCACCGGGGAGCTGTTTTTT.

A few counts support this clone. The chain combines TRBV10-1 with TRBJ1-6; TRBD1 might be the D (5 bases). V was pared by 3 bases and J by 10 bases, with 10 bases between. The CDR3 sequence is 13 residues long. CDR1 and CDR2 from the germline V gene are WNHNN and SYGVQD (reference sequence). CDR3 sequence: CASSDRVNSPLHF. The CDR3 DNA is TGCGCCAGCAGTGACAGGGTGAACTCACCCCTCCACTTT.

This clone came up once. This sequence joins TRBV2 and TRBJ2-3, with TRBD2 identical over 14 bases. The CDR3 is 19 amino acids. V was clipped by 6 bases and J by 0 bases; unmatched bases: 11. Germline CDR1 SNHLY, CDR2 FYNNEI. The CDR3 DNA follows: TGTGCCAGCAGGAAGAGGACTAGCGGGGGGCATACTAGCACAGATACGCAGTATTTT. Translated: CASRKRTSGGHTSTDTQYF.

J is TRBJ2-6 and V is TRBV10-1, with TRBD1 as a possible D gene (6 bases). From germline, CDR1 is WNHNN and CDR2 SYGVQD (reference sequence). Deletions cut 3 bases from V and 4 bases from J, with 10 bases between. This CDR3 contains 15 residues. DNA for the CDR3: TGCGCCAGCAGTGAAGCTGGGACAGGGGCCAACGTCCTGACTTTC. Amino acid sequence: CASSEAGTGANVLTF.

The CDR3 sequence is CASSPDTGAGYTF. The CDR3 DNA follows: TGTGCCAGCAGCCCCGACACCGGGGCGGGCTACACCTTC. The chain couples TRBV7-9 to TRBJ1-2; possible D gene TRBD1, 5 bases. This CDR3 spans 13 amino acids. Germline V gene lookup returns CDR1 SEHNR and CDR2 FQNEAQ (reference sequence). Trimming took 5 bases from V and 8 from J, leaving 15 bases between them. Full variable domain (rest looked up from reference TRBV7-9 and TRBJ1-2): DTGVSQNPRHKITKRGQNVTFRCDPISEHNRLYWYRQTLGQGPEFLTYFQNEAQLEKSRLLSDRFSAERPKGSFSTLEIQRTEQGDSAMYLCASSPDTGAGYTFGSGTRLTVV.

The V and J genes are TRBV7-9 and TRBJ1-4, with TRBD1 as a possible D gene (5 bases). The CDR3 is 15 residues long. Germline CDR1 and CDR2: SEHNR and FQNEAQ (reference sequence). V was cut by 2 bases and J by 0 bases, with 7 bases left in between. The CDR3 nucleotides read TGTGCCAGCAGCTTACAGGGACCAACTAATGAAAAACTGTTTTTT. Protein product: CASSLQGPTNEKLFF.

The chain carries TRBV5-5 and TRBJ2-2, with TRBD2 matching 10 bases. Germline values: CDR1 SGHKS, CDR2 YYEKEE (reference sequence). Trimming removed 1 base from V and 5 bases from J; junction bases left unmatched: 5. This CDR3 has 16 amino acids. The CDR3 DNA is TGTGCCAGCAGCTTGCGACTAGCGGGCGAGACCGGGGAGCTGTTTTTT. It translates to CASSLRLAGETGELFF. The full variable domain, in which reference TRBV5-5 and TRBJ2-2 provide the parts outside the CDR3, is DAGVTQSPTHLIKTRGQQVTLRCSPISGHKSVSWYQQVLGQGPQFIFQYYEKEERGRGNFPDRFSARQFPNYSSELNVNALLLGDSALYLCASSLRLAGETGELFFGEGSRLTVL.

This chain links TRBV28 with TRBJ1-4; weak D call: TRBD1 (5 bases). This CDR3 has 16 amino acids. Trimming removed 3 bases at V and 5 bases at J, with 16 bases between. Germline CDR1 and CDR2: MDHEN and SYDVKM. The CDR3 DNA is TGTGCCAGCAGTTTGGTTTCCAGGGTTGGCAATGAAAAACTGTTTTTT. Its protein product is CASSLVSRVGNEKLFF.